The rows below give T cell receptor beta chains drawn from one sample of a study of cytomegalovirus exposure and HLA in healthy donors. The repertoire was sequenced with immunoSEQ multiplex PCR; TCRdb's copy has only in-frame clones and lacks some. The sample shows 90,000 to 130,000 clones, approximately 83% of them seen only once. The sample was PBMCs. These receptors came from a man aged 40-49 years in good health and CMV-seronegative. Each CDR3 is given without its conserved first and last residue. Each record gives: clone size, D gene, V gene, J gene, CDR3 protein. A D gene is named only where the DNA matches it firmly. Only part of the rows carry a size: once, few, many, or a class if the clone is expanded.

few,TRBD1,TRBV5-1,TRBJ2-5,ASSLGDRDEETQY
.,.,TRBV30,TRBJ1-2,AWKDFGGYGYT
.,TRBD1,TRBV6-5,TRBJ1-6,ASSETGNNSPLH
once,.,TRBV15,TRBJ1-5,AASREGVSNQPQH
.,TRBD1,TRBV7-9,TRBJ1-3,ASSSDRVVNTIY
.,TRBD1,TRBV10-3,TRBJ2-1,AISDGTGGNEQF
.,TRBD1,TRBV27,TRBJ2-7,ASSSTGFSYEQY
.,.,TRBV19,TRBJ2-1,ASSRRGGLDNEQF
few,TRBD1,TRBV7-9,TRBJ2-7,ASSTTGPEQY
.,TRBD1,TRBV7-2,TRBJ1-1,ASSPIQGGAF
once,TRBD1,TRBV18,TRBJ1-5,ASSPEAGGTIYSNQPQH
.,TRBD1,TRBV6-5,TRBJ2-7,ASSGQGEAYEQY
.,.,TRBV28,TRBJ1-5,ASSLSQLSQPQH
.,.,TRBV6-5,TRBJ2-7,ASGRTGPYEQY
.,.,TRBV4-3,TRBJ1-1,ASSQVLGLSGTEAF
.,.,TRBV29-1,TRBJ2-5,SVAVQETQY
.,.,TRBV5-6,TRBJ1-2,ASSLTGRNYGYT
.,TRBD1,TRBV6-5,TRBJ1-3,ASRRGQSSGNTIY
few,.,TRBV27,TRBJ2-7,ASSLYSSYEQY
.,TRBD1,TRBV6-1,TRBJ2-5,ASRTGRETQY
.,.,TRBV29-1,TRBJ1-2,SADTGRDGYT
few,TRBD2,TRBV2,TRBJ2-7,ATEGLAGVSEQY
.,.,TRBV7-6,TRBJ1-4,ASSTTPIGRLF
.,.,TRBV4-2,TRBJ1-2,ASSQDGGGTVYGYT
.,.,TRBV9,TRBJ2-2,ASSVGTNTGELF
.,.,TRBV20-1,TRBJ1-5,SANSGGPQH
few,.,TRBV7-9,TRBJ1-5,ASSQGQASNQPQH
.,TRBD1,TRBV15,TRBJ2-7,ATSTGQGLLQRSYEQY
.,.,TRBV13,TRBJ1-6,ASSLTGSYNSPLH
.,TRBD1,TRBV18,TRBJ1-4,ASSGTGEEKLF
.,.,TRBV11-2,TRBJ2-3,ASSLNTIDTDTQY
.,.,TRBV7-9,TRBJ1-1,ASSQWGRVEDTEAF
.,.,TRBV19,TRBJ2-3,ASSPTGRGITDTQY
.,.,TRBV29-1,TRBJ2-1,SSLTAYNEQF
.,.,TRBV29-1,TRBJ1-1,SVHRLNTEAF
.,TRBD1,TRBV2,TRBJ2-7,ASSENRGQEQY
.,.,TRBV7-7,TRBJ2-5,ASSSLQGGETQY
.,TRBD1,TRBV18,TRBJ1-1,ASSPGTDTEAF
.,TRBD1,TRBV10-2,TRBJ2-7,ASSGTGVHEQY
.,TRBD1,TRBV7-8,TRBJ2-7,ASSPDRGSYEQY
.,.,TRBV19,TRBJ1-5,ASSMIGGPQPQH
once,.,TRBV4-2,TRBJ1-3,ASSPPGHGTSTDSGNTIY
.,.,TRBV28,TRBJ2-3,ASSSTDTQY
.,.,TRBV6-5,TRBJ1-6,ASSSDSSMTLH
once,TRBD1,TRBV19,TRBJ2-7,ASSRTGSPYEQY
.,TRBD1,TRBV4-1,TRBJ1-1,ASSPGQRGTEAF
.,TRBD1,TRBV28,TRBJ1-2,ASTYQGARGYT
.,.,TRBV10-3,TRBJ2-6,AISDPLGANVLT
.,.,TRBV6-5,TRBJ1-2,ASSTGGVTYGYT
.,.,TRBV5-1,TRBJ2-3,ANKNTQY
.,.,TRBV4-1,TRBJ2-2,ASSQDFWGDTGELF
.,TRBD1,TRBV7-2,TRBJ2-3,ASSLGPGQTADTQY
.,.,TRBV6-1,TRBJ2-3,ATRGTDTQY
.,.,TRBV2,TRBJ1-2,ASKTTGPNYGYT
.,.,TRBV30,TRBJ1-3,AWSAVRGNTIY
.,TRBD1,TRBV5-1,TRBJ2-5,ASSLGQGLETQY
.,.,TRBV4-2,TRBJ1-2,ASSQDSGDYGYT
.,TRBD1,TRBV19,TRBJ1-5,ASSRVGQVSNQPQH